These T cell receptor beta chains were read from a single sample in a study of cytomegalovirus exposure and HLA in healthy donors. Profiled with immunoSEQ multiplex PCR; TCRdb holds only in-frame clones, not every one. The sample shows approximately 190,000 clones, 81% of them seen only once. The sequencing input was PBMCs. All receptors come from a man between 50 and 59 years old in good health and CMV-seronegative. The CDR3 runs from the conserved cysteine through the conserved F or W. A D gene is named only where the DNA matches it firmly. Not all rows give a size; the values are once, few, many and, for expanded clones, a class.

abundance	v_gene	d_gene	j_gene	CDR3aa	CDR3nt
.	TRBV12-5	.	TRBJ2-2	CASGLSYGELFF	TGTGCTAGTGGTTTATCTTACGGGGAGCTGTTTTTT
few	TRBV10-3	TRBD2	TRBJ2-1	CAISESIGGGGNEQFF	TGTGCCATCAGTGAGTCGATAGGCGGGGGGGGCAATGAGCAGTTCTTC
.	TRBV6-6	TRBD1	TRBJ1-2	CASNDRVYGYTF	TGTGCCAGCAACGACAGGGTATATGGCTACACCTTC
.	TRBV6-1	.	TRBJ1-5	CASSGDWGDQPQHF	TGTGCCAGCAGTGGGGACTGGGGGGATCAGCCCCAGCATTTT
.	TRBV19	.	TRBJ1-2	CASSYTGHGYTF	TGTGCCAGTAGTTATACAGGGCATGGCTACACCTTC
.	TRBV2	TRBD1	TRBJ2-7	CASRDRGYEQYF	TGTGCCAGCAGGGACAGGGGATACGAGCAGTACTTC
.	TRBV5-1	.	TRBJ2-5	CASATDQETQYF	TGCGCCAGCGCGACTGATCAAGAGACCCAGTACTTC
.	TRBV10-3	.	TRBJ1-1	CAIRQGNTEAFF	TGTGCCATCAGGCAGGGGAACACTGAAGCTTTCTTT
.	TRBV9	TRBD2	TRBJ2-3	CASSVATGGDTQYF	TGTGCCAGCAGCGTAGCTACGGGGGGGGATACGCAGTATTTT
.	TRBV7-3	TRBD1	TRBJ2-7	CASRPTGGSGEQYF	TGTGCCAGCAGGCCTACAGGGGGGTCCGGCGAGCAGTACTTC
few	TRBV5-1	.	TRBJ2-3	CASSLAPNRGMTDTQYF	TGCGCCAGCAGCTTGGCGCCAAACCGGGGTATGACAGATACGCAGTATTTT
.	TRBV10-3	TRBD1	TRBJ2-6	CAIRGQGPSVLTF	TGTGCCATCAGGGGACAGGGCCCATCCGTCCTGACTTTC
.	TRBV11-2	TRBD1	TRBJ1-1	CASSLRLRDRVRNSTEAFF	TGTGCCAGCAGCTTAAGGCTCCGAGACAGGGTGAGGAATAGCACTGAAGCTTTCTTT
.	TRBV7-2	TRBD1	TRBJ1-1	CASSEQGPDTEAFF	TGTGCCAGCAGCGAACAGGGGCCGGACACTGAAGCTTTCTTT
.	TRBV7-2	.	TRBJ2-7	CASSPRGGGLAYEQYF	TGTGCCAGCAGCCCAAGGGGCGGGGGCCTCGCCTACGAGCAGTACTTC
once	TRBV4-3	.	TRBJ2-3	CASSPSRGATDTQYF	TGCGCCAGCAGCCCCTCTCGGGGGGCCACAGATACGCAGTATTTT
.	TRBV5-1	TRBD1	TRBJ1-4	CASSWTGGDEKLFF	TGCGCCAGCAGCTGGACAGGGGGAGATGAAAAACTGTTTTTT
.	TRBV29-1	TRBD1	TRBJ2-1	CSVDSNRGFYNEQFF	TGCAGCGTTGATTCCAACAGGGGGTTCTACAATGAGCAGTTCTTC
few	TRBV27	.	TRBJ1-2	CASSLNPILGYTF	TGTGCCAGCAGTTTAAATCCTATTCTCGGCTACACCTTC
.	TRBV7-9	.	TRBJ1-2	CASSPYSDRGGYTF	TGTGCCAGCAGCCCCTACTCGGACAGAGGTGGCTACACCTTC